This T cell receptor (beta chain) was retrieved from a study of molecular identifiers for immune sequencing clone quantification. Study details: Across replicate runs, RNA obtained from approximately 20,000 or 100,000 naive CD8 cells was divided into five, with four undergoing sequencing.

Researchers sorted naive CD8 T cells as cells that were CD8+CD4-CCR7+CD45RA+. This clonotype was counted only a few times. Its antigen remains unidentified. Study-level results: Clones exceeding 20 RNA copies carried over 99% of effector molecules but under 1% of naive-cell molecules.

Methods described previously were used for bulk TCR libraries, and listed TCR primers were applied. Using its own MiXCR run on the PCR reads, TCRdb lists one record per CDR3 protein. The sample records tens of thousands of distinct CDR3 sequences, roughly 18% being singletons. The origin of this receptor is a human donor in good health. Some libraries in this study had Jurkat cell RNA spiked in. Sequenced sample: naive CD8+ T cells from blood, with Jurkat cell RNA spiked in. Subset meaning: FACS-sorted CD8+CD4-CCR7+CD45RA+ naive T cells.

CDR3 nucleotides: TGTGCCAGCAGCTTAGCAAAGAACGGGGAGCTGTTTTTT. Its protein is CASSLAKNGELFF. The chain recombines TRBV7-9 with TRBJ2-2; no clear D. Per germline, CDR1 SEHNR and CDR2 FQNEAQ (reference sequence). The V gene lost 0 bases and the J gene lost 7 bases, with 6 bases spanning the gap. The CDR3 is 13 amino acids. Based on the CDR3 plus reference TRBV7-9 and TRBJ2-2, the full variable domain is DTGVSQNPRHKITKRGQNVTFRCDPISEHNRLYWYRQTLGQGPEFLTYFQNEAQLEKSRLLSDRFSAERPKGSFSTLEIQRTEQGDSAMYLCASSLAKNGELFFGEGSRLTVL.